Sequencing of this TCR beta chain was carried out in a study of identical twins. There are many counts of this clonotype. An end of the junction does not agree with germline; a read error may underlie this. A universal primer site was created by template switching, with the cDNA bearing unique molecular identifiers. TCRdb analysed the 5' RACE reads with MiXCR anew, one entry per CDR3 protein. The data show 400,000 to 500,000 distinct CDR3 sequences, with 14% seen just once and approximately 0.98% held by the top ten. This CDR3 is 10 amino acids long. These data were also filed under a second study, of yellow fever vaccine responses in identical twins.

The sequence derives from a woman in her late teens or twenties in good health. Sequences were obtained from CD4+ T cells sorted from blood. This chain uses TRBV12-3 or TRBV12-4 with TRBJ1-3, with D unclear. The CDR3 protein is CASSLAGPDF. Here the CDR3 DNA reads TGTGCCAGCAGTTTGGCAGGCCCGGATTTT.